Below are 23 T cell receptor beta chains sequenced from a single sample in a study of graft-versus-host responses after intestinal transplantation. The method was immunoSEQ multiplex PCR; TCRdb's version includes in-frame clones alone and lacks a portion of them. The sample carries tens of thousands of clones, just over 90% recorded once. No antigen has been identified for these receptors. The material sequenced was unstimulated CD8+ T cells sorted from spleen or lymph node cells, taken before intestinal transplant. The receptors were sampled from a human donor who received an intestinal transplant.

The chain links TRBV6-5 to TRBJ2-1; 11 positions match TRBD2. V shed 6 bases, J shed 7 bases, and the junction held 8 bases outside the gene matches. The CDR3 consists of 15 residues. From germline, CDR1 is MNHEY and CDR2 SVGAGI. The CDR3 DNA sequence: TGTGCCAGCAGCCAACTAGCGGGAGTTGGAAATGAGCAGTTCTTC. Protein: CASSQLAGVGNEQFF.

The CDR3 sequence: CASSLDGLDGDYEQYF. The DNA of the CDR3 is TGTGCCAGCAGCTTAGACGGATTGGACGGGGACTACGAGCAGTACTTC. The chain couples TRBV7-6 to TRBJ2-7, with D possibly being TRBD2 (5 bases). Looked up from germline, CDR1 is SGHVS and CDR2 is FNYEAQ. Trimming pared 1 base from V and 3 bases from J, leaving 16 bases between. The CDR3 is 16 amino acids.

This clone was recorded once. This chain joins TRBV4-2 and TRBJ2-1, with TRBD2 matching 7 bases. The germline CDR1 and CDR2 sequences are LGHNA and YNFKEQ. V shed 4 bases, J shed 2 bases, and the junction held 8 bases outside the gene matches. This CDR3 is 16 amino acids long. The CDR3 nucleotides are TGTGCCAGCAGCCCGCTTGAGGGAGGGACCTACAATGAGCAGTTCTTC. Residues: CASSPLEGGTYNEQFF.

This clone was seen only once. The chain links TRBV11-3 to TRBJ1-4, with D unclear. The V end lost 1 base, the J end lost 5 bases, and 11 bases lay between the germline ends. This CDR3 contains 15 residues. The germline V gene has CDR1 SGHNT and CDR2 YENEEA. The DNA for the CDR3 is TGTGCCAGCAGCTTAGCGGGGTTGAGGAATGAAAAACTGTTTTTT. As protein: CASSLAGLRNEKLFF.

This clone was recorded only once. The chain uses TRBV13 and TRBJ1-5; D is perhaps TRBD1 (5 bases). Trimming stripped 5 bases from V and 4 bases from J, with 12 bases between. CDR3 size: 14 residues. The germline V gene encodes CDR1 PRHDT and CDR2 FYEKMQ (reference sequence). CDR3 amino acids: CASSTGPNNQPQHF. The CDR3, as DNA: TGTGCCAGCAGCACAGGACCTAATAATCAGCCCCAGCATTTT.

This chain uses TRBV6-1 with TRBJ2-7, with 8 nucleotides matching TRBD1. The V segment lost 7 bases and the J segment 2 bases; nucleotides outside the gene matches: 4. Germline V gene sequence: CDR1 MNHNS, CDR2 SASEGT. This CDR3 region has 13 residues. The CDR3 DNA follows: TGTGCCAGCATGGGACAGGAGACCTACGAGCAGTACTTC. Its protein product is CASMGQETYEQYF.

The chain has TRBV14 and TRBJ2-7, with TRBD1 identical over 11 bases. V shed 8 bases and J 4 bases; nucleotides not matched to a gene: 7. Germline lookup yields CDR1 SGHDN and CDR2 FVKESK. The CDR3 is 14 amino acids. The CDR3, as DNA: TGTGCCAGCGGCGGGACAGGGGGATTATACGAGCAGTACTTC. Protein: CASGGTGGLYEQYF.

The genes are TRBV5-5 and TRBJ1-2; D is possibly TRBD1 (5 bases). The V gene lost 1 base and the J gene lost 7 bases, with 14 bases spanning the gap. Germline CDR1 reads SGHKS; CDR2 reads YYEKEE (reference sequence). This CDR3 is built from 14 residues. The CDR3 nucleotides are TGTGCCAGCAGCTTGTATGGGGCGTCTACTGGCTACACCTTC. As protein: CASSLYGASTGYTF.

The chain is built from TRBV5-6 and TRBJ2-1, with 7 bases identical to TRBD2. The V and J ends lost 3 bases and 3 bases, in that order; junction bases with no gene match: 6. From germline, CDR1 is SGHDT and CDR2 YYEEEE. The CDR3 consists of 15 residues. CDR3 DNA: TGTGCCAGCAGCTCTCCTACGGGAGGCTACAATGAGCAGTTCTTC. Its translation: CASSSPTGGYNEQFF.

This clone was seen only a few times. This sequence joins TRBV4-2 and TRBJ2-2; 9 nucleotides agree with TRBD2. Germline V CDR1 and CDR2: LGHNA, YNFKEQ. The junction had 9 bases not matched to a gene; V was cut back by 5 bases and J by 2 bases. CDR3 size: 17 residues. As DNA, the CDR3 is TGTGCCAGCAGCTCCCGAGCGGGGGGCTACAACACCGGGGAGCTGTTTTTT. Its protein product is CASSSRAGGYNTGELFF.

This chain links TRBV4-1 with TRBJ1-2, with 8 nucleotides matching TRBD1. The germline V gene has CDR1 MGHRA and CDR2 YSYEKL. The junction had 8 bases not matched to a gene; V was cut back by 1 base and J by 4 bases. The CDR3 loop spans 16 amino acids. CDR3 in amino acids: CASSQGQQGGGYGYTF. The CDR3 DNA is TGCGCCAGCAGCCAAGGACAACAGGGGGGAGGCTATGGCTACACCTTC.

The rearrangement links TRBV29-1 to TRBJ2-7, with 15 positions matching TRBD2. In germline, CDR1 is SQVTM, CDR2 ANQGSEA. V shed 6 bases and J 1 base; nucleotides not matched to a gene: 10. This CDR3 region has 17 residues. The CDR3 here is CSVRGLAGGPGSYEQYF. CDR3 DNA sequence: TGCAGCGTCCGAGGACTAGCGGGGGGGCCGGGGTCCTACGAGCAGTACTTC.

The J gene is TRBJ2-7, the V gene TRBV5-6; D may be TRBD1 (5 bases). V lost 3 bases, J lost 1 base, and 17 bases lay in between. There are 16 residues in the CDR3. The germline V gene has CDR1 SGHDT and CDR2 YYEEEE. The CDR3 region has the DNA TGTGCCAGCAGCTGGGAAGGGGCTCTTAGGTCCTACGAGCAGTACTTC. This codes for CASSWEGALRSYEQYF. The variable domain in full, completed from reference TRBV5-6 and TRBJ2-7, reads DAGVTQSPTHLIKTRGQQVTLRCSPKSGHDTVSWYQQALGQGPQFIFQYYEEEERQRGNFPDRFSGHQFPNYSSELNVNALLLGDSALYLCASSWEGALRSYEQYFGPGTRLTVT.

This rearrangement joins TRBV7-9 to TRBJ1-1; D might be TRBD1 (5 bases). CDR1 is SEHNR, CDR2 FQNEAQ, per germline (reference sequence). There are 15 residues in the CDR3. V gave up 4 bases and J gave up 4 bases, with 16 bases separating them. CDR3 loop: CASSSLVGQVTEAFF. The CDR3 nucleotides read TGTGCCAGCAGCTCCCTCGTGGGGCAGGTCACTGAAGCTTTCTTT. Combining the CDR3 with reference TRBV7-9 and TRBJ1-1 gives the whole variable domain DTGVSQNPRHKITKRGQNVTFRCDPISEHNRLYWYRQTLGQGPEFLTYFQNEAQLEKSRLLSDRFSAERPKGSFSTLEIQRTEQGDSAMYLCASSSLVGQVTEAFFGQGTRLTVV.

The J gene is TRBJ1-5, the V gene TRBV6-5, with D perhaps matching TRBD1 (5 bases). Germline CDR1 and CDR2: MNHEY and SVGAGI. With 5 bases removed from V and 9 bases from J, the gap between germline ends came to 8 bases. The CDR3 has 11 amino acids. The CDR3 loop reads CASSDGGPQHF. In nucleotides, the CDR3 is TGTGCCAGCAGTGACGGGGGGCCCCAGCATTTT.

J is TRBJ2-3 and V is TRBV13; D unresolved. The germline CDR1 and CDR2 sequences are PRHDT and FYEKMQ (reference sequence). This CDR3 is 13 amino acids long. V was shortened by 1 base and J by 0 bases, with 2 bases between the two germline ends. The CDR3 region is CASSLDSTDTQYF. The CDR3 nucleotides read TGTGCCAGCAGCTTAGACAGCACAGATACGCAGTATTTT.

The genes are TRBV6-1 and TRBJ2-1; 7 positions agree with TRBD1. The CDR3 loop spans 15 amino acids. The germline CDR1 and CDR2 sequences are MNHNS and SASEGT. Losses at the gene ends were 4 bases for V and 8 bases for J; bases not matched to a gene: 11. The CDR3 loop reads CASSVRQGGVDEQFF. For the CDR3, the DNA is TGTGCCAGCAGTGTAAGACAGGGCGGTGTGGATGAGCAGTTCTTC.

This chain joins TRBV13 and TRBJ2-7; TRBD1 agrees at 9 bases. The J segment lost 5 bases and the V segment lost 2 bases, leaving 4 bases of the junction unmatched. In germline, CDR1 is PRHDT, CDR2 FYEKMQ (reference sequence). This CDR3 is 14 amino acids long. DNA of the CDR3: TGTGCCAGCAGCTTATGGGACAGGGAGCACGAGCAGTACTTC. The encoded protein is CASSLWDREHEQYF. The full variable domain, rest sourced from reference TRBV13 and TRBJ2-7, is AAGVIQSPRHLIKEKRETATLKCYPIPRHDTVYWYQQGPGQDPQFLISFYEKMQSDKGSIPDRFSAQQFSDYHSELNMSSLELGDSALYFCASSLWDREHEQYFGPGTRLTVT.

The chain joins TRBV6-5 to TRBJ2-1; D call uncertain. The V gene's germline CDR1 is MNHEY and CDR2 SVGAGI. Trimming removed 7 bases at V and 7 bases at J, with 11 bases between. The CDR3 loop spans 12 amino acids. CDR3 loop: CASTSLGNEQFF. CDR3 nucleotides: TGTGCCAGCACTTCCCTAGGAAATGAGCAGTTCTTC.

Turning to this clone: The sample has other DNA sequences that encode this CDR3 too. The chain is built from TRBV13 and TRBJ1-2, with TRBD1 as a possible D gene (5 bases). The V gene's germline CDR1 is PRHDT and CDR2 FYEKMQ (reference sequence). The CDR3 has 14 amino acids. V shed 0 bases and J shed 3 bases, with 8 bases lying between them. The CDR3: CASSLGDTDYGYTF. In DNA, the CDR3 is TGTGCCAGCAGCTTAGGGGACACCGACTATGGCTACACCTTC.

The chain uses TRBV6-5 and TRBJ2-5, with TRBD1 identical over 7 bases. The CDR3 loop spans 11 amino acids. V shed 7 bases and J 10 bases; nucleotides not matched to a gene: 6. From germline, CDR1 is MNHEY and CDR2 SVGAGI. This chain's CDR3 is CASTEWDSQYF. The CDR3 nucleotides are TGTGCCAGCACTGAATGGGACAGCCAGTACTTC.

CDR3 nucleotide sequence: TGTGCCAGCAGTGAACGACTAGCTCCCGGGGAGCTGTTTTTT. Amino acid sequence: CASSERLAPGELFF. The chain couples TRBV28 to TRBJ2-2; TRBD2 aligns across 7 bases. The CDR3 totals 14 residues. The ends lost 5 bases at V and 6 bases at J; junction bases unmatched: 6. Germline-derived CDR1 and CDR2 are MDHEN and SYDVKM.

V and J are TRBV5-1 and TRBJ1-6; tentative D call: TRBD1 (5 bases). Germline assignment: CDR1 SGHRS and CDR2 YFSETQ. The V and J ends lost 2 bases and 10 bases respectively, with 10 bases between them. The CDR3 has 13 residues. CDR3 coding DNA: TGCGCCAGCAGCTTAGGGACTAACTCACCCCTCCACTTT. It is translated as CASSLGTNSPLHF.